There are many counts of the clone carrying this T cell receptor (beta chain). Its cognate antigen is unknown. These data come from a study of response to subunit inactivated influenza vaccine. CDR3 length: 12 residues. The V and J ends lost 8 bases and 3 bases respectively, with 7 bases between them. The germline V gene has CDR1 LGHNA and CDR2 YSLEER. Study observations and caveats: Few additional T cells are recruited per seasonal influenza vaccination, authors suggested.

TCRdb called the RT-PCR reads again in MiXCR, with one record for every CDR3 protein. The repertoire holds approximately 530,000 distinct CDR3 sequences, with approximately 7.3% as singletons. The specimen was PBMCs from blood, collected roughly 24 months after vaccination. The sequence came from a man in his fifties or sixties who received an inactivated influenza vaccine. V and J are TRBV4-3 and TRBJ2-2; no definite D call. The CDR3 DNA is TGCGCCAGCGCAGGAGACACCGGGGAGCTGTTTTTT. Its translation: CASAGDTGELFF.